This is a list of T cell receptor beta chains from one sample in a study of CD8 T cells in ankylosing spondylitis. TCRdb analysed the 5' RACE reads with MiXCR anew, one entry per CDR3 protein. The sample has 250,000 or so distinct CDR3 sequences, 10% to 13% seen once; the top ten hold 2% to 3%. Sample: blood, either unsorted or a sorted T cell fraction (not recorded which). Receptors were obtained from a male donor with ankylosing spondylitis or in good health (not recorded which). CDR3s include the opening cysteine and the closing phenylalanine or tryptophan. D genes are given only for firm matches. Only part of the rows carry a size: once, few, many, or a class if the clone is expanded.

>TRBJ2-7|many|-|TRBV2
TGTGCCAGCAGTGAAAGGCGACTCTCCTACGAGCAGTACTTC
CASSERRLSYEQYF
>TRBJ1-1|few|-|TRBV27
TGTGCCAGCAGAGCCACGGAGGGCTGGACTGAAGCTTTCTTT
CASRATEGWTEAFF
>TRBJ2-2|many|TRBD2|TRBV12-3/TRBV12-4
TGTGCCAGCTCTAGCGGGAGTATCGGGGAGCTGTTTTTT
CASSSGSIGELFF
>TRBJ2-3|-|-|TRBV27
TGTGCCAGCAGCTCCCAGAACCCCACAGATACGCAGTATTTT
CASSSQNPTDTQYF
>TRBJ1-1|many|-|TRBV29-1
TGCAGCGCCACCCTGGGGGGGTCGAACACTGAAGCTTTCTTT
CSATLGGSNTEAFF
>TRBJ2-7|many|TRBD2|TRBV20-1
TGCAGTGCTAGAGGTTTACTAGCGGGGGACCCCTACGAGCAGTACTTC
CSARGLLAGDPYEQYF
>TRBJ2-7|many|TRBD1|TRBV4-1
TGCGCCAGCAGCCAAGCACAGGGGGTAGACGAGCAGTACTTC
CASSQAQGVDEQYF
>TRBJ2-7|few|TRBD2|TRBV11-2
TGTGCCAGCAGTCGAGACCCTAGCGGGAGAAGCGTCCCCTACGAGCAGTACTTC
CASSRDPSGRSVPYEQYF
>TRBJ2-3|few|-|TRBV23-1
TGCGCCAGCAGTCAATCGGGGCGGGGGCCAAGCACAGATACGCAGTATTTT
CASSQSGRGPSTDTQYF
>TRBJ2-3|many|TRBD2|TRBV6-2/TRBV6-3
TGTGCCAGCAGTTACTCGAGGACTAGCGGGATTAGGGGTCAGGGTGATACGCAGTATTTT
CASSYSRTSGIRGQGDTQYF
>TRBJ1-2|-|-|TRBV10-1
TGCGCCAGCAGTCCACGACAGGAAAGGCATAGCTACACCTTC
CASSPRQERHSYTF
>TRBJ1-2|-|TRBD1|TRBV10-3
TGTGCCACCGAGGAGGGGGCTTCTAACTATGGCTACACCTTC
CATEEGASNYGYTF
>TRBJ2-2|many|-|TRBV3-1
TGTGCCAGTTGGAACACCGGGGAGCTGTTTTTT
CASWNTGELFF
>TRBJ1-5|few|-|TRBV4-2
TGTGCCAGCAGCCAAGTGGTAGGAGGTCAGCCCCAGCATTTT
CASSQVVGGQPQHF